The present entry profiles one T cell receptor beta chain with its context. Per the authors' pipeline: Reference gene primer amplification gave estimated nucleated cell counts. Clones were sequenced by immunoSEQ multiplex PCR, and TCRdb holds only the in-frame ones, with some missing. V and J calls and clone size are those listed in that table; D and trimming were worked out from the DNA. The sample shows about 250,000 clones, 80% to 90% of them seen only once. The data derive from a study of blood T cell repertoires in COVID-19. Whole-study context: The cDNA or gDNA used as material had been derived from T cells, B-cell-depleted T cells, or PBMCs.

The CDR3 loop spans 17 amino acids. Germline CDR1 and CDR2: MDHEN and SYDVKM. Trimming removed 8 bases at V and 1 base at J, with 21 bases between. All enrollees were about 18 to 90 years old and from about two dozen US areas. Cohorts were based on clinical histories the participants reported. V is TRBV28 and J is TRBJ2-1, with D tentatively TRBD2 (6 bases). The sample consisted of PBMCs or T cells enriched from blood (not recorded which). The sequence was obtained from a man in his forties who had recovered from COVID-19. The CDR3 spells CASSPLGAGWSYNEQFF. CDR3 nucleotide sequence: TGTGCCAGCTCCCCTCTAGGGGCGGGGTGGTCCTACAATGAGCAGTTCTTC.